These 22 T cell receptor beta chains were sequenced from one sample in a study of response to subunit inactivated influenza vaccine. In TCRdb, the RT-PCR reads were re-called with MiXCR into one record per CDR3 protein. The sample lists about 800,000 distinct CDR3 sequences; around 20% were seen once. The starting material was PBMCs from blood, obtained more than 4 days after vaccination. These receptors all come from a man aged 50 or older who received an inactivated influenza vaccine.

V and J are TRBV7-1 and TRBJ2-1; 9 bases align to TRBD2. TRBV7-1 belongs to the ORF category, with a function that is uncertain. The J segment lost 0 bases and the V segment lost 3 bases, leaving 21 bases of the junction unmatched. The CDR3 length is 22 residues. CDR3 amino acids: CASSSRGRGTSQTPRSYNEQFF. The CDR3, as DNA: TGTGCCAGCAGCTCCAGAGGGCGGGGGACTAGCCAAACCCCTCGCTCCTACAATGAGCAGTTCTTC.

The chain is built from TRBV6-2 or TRBV6-3 and TRBJ2-7; D unresolved. The CDR3 spans 16 residues. Germline CDR1 MNHEY, CDR2 SVGEGT. Trimming stripped 3 bases from V and 3 bases from J, with 18 bases between. The DNA for the CDR3 is TGTGCCAGCAGTTATGTGCTAGAGTTCAGGCTCTACGAGCAGTACTTC. The encoded protein is CASSYVLEFRLYEQYF.

This clonotype was counted only a few times. The V gene is TRBV6-1, the J gene TRBJ2-7; TRBD1 aligns across 7 bases. V lost 2 bases, J lost 4 bases, and 5 bases stayed unmatched. Germline V CDR1 and CDR2: MNHNS, SASEGT. The CDR3 totals 14 residues. CDR3: CASSEFGRGYEQYF. The CDR3 DNA is TGTGCCAGCAGTGAATTTGGCAGGGGGTACGAGCAGTACTTC.

This clonotype was counted only a few times. The chain has TRBV3-1 and TRBJ2-1; D uncertain. Germline V gene sequence: CDR1 LGHDT, CDR2 YNNKEL (reference sequence). CDR3 length: 14 residues. Trimming left V 0 bases short and J 7 bases short, with 10 bases between. The CDR3 nucleotides read TGTGCCAGCAGCCAAGAACTCCGAGTGAATGAGCAGTTCTTC. This encodes CASSQELRVNEQFF.

The CDR3 DNA follows: TGCAGTGCTAGAGATCAACTCAATGAGCAGTTCTTC. This sequence encodes CSARDQLNEQFF. The chain has TRBV20-1 and TRBJ2-1, with D hard to call. This CDR3 has 12 amino acids. V lost 0 bases, J lost 6 bases, and 6 bases lay in between. CDR1 and CDR2 from the germline V gene are DFQATT and SNEGSKA (reference sequence).

The CDR3 loop is CASSLELAENEQFF. For the CDR3, the DNA is TGTGCCAGCAGCTTAGAATTAGCGGAAAATGAGCAGTTCTTC. The chain couples TRBV13 to TRBJ2-1; possible D gene TRBD2, 6 bases. The CDR3 has 14 amino acids. Trimming stripped 1 base from V and 7 bases from J, with 11 bases between. Germline assignment: CDR1 PRHDT and CDR2 FYEKMQ (reference sequence). The full variable domain, its missing parts supplied by reference TRBV13 and TRBJ2-1, is AAGVIQSPRHLIKEKRETATLKCYPIPRHDTVYWYQQGPGQDPQFLISFYEKMQSDKGSIPDRFSAQQFSDYHSELNMSSLELGDSALYFCASSLELAENEQFFGPGTRLTVL.

This clonotype has just a few counts. A much bigger clone sits one base away, suggesting this may be a read error. This sequence joins TRBV7-6 and TRBJ2-3; D is uncertain. V was shortened by 8 bases and J by 4 bases, with 10 bases between the two germline ends. CDR1 and CDR2 from the germline V gene are SGHVS and FNYEAQ. This CDR3 is 12 amino acids long. CDR3 sequence reads: CASCRPADTQYF. The CDR3 DNA reads as TGTGCCAGCTGCCGTCCAGCAGATACGCAGTATTTT.

This clonotype was seen a handful of times. The chain links TRBV7-9 to TRBJ2-1, with no clear D. Germline CDR1 SEHNR, CDR2 FQNEAQ (reference sequence). The CDR3 spans 14 residues. V lost 2 bases and J lost 1, with 6 bases in between. In nucleotides, the CDR3 is TGTGCCAGCAGCTTAATGGGTTCCTACAATGAGCAGTTCTTC. Its translation is CASSLMGSYNEQFF.

Written as DNA, the CDR3 is TGTGCCAGCAGGTTCGGGACACCTAATCAGCCCCAGCATTTT. Translated: CASRFGTPNQPQHF. The chain recombines TRBV28 with TRBJ1-5; D perhaps matches TRBD1 (6 bases). The germline V and J ends were trimmed by 6 bases and 4 bases, with 13 bases remaining between them. The CDR3 is made up of 14 amino acids. CDR1 and CDR2 from the germline V gene are MDHEN and SYDVKM.

This clonotype was counted a few times. The chain has TRBV12-3 or TRBV12-4 and TRBJ2-3; 9 nucleotides agree with TRBD2. Trimming cost V 1 base and J 3 bases; bases outside gene matches: 8. The CDR3 runs to 17 residues. The CDR3 nucleotides are TGTGCCAGCAGTTTAGGACGGGGCGGGGGGGCGACAGATACGCAGTATTTT. Amino acid sequence: CASSLGRGGGATDTQYF.

V usage is TRBV3-1 and J usage is TRBJ2-7, with TRBD2 identical over 11 bases. V lost 3 bases to trimming and J lost 4 bases; unmatched junction nucleotides: 2. CDR1 and CDR2 (germline): LGHDT, YNNKEL (reference sequence). This CDR3 is built from 14 residues. The CDR3 region has the DNA TGTGCCAGCAGCCAGACTAGCGGGACGTACGAGCAGTACTTC. Amino acid sequence: CASSQTSGTYEQYF.

This clonotype has more than one count but fewer than ten. The genes are TRBV20-1 and TRBJ1-1; TRBD1 is a possible D gene (5 bases). Germline V gene data show CDR1 as DFQATT and CDR2 as SNEGSKA (reference sequence). The V gene lost 6 bases and the J gene lost 3 bases, with 17 bases spanning the gap. CDR3 length: 14 amino acids. CDR3 loop: CSAPRGGVDTEAFF. Here the CDR3 DNA reads TGCAGTGCCCCCCGGGGAGGGGTGGACACTGAAGCTTTCTTT.

This clonotype was observed a handful of times. The V call is TRBV29-1, the J call TRBJ2-1; 10 bases match TRBD2. V lost 2 bases, J lost 5 bases, and 6 bases stayed unmatched. CDR3 size: 15 residues. Germline CDR1 reads SQVTM; CDR2 reads ANQGSEA. The CDR3 loop is CSVERLLAGNNEQFF. As DNA, the CDR3 is TGCAGCGTTGAACGTTTACTAGCGGGAAACAATGAGCAGTTCTTC.

This clonotype was detected a few times. The gene calls are TRBV2 and TRBJ1-1; no clear D. This CDR3 has 11 amino acids. Germline assignment: CDR1 SNHLY and CDR2 FYNNEI. The V and J ends lost 7 bases and 1 base respectively, with 4 bases between them. CDR3 sequence (DNA): TGTGCCAGCACGGGGAACACTGAAGCTTTCTTT. The encoded protein is CASTGNTEAFF. The variable domain in full, completed from reference TRBV2 and TRBJ1-1, reads EPEVTQTPSHQVTQMGQEVILRCVPISNHLYFYWYRQILGQKVEFLVSFYNNEISEKSEIFDDQFSVERPDGSNFTLKIRSTKLEDSAMYFCASTGNTEAFFGQGTRLTVV.

This clonotype has more than one count but fewer than ten. The junction does not match germline at one end; this may be a read error. The chain links TRBV3-1 to TRBJ2-1; D remains unclear. CDR3 size: 15 residues. CDR1 is LGHDT and CDR2 is YNNKEL in the germline V gene (reference sequence). The CDR3: CATSLTWEAYNEQFF. Written as DNA, the CDR3 is TGTGCCACCAGCCTTACGTGGGAAGCCTACAATGAGCAGTTCTTC.

This rearrangement joins TRBV4-2 to TRBJ2-2, with 10 bases lining up with TRBD2. J was trimmed by 1 base and V by 1 base; bases with no gene match: 3. CDR1 is LGHNA and CDR2 is YNFKEQ in the germline V gene. This CDR3 has 17 residues. CDR3 loop: CASSQARTSGNTGELFF. In nucleotides, the CDR3 is TGTGCCAGCAGCCAAGCGCGGACTAGCGGGAACACCGGGGAGCTGTTTTTT.

This chain joins TRBV7-2 and TRBJ1-1, with D perhaps TRBD1 (5 bases). CDR3 length: 15 amino acids. Trimming pared 4 bases from V and 1 base from J, leaving 13 bases between. In germline, CDR1 is SGHTA, CDR2 FQGNSA. This chain's CDR3 is CASSSLAGRNTEAFF. DNA for the CDR3: TGTGCCAGCAGCTCCCTCGCAGGGAGGAACACTGAAGCTTTCTTT.

This chain uses TRBV7-9 with TRBJ2-5; a possible D gene is TRBD1 (6 bases). Germline CDR1 reads SEHNR; CDR2 reads FQNEAQ (reference sequence). The CDR3 runs 14 residues. V lost 4 bases and J 5 bases, leaving 14 bases between the germline ends. In nucleotides, the CDR3 is TGTGCCAGCAGCTCACCGTTGGGGGCGGAGACCCAGTACTTC. Translated: CASSSPLGAETQYF.

This clonotype was observed a few times. The rearrangement uses TRBV27 and TRBJ2-1; possibly TRBD2 for D (6 bases). CDR3 length: 13 residues. With 0 bases removed from V and 10 bases from J, the gap between germline ends came to 10 bases. Germline CDR1 and CDR2: MNHEY and SMNVEV (reference sequence). CDR3: CASSLSLSGEQFF. CDR3 sequence (DNA): TGTGCCAGCAGTTTATCGTTAAGCGGGGAGCAGTTCTTC.

There are a few counts of this clonotype. The rearrangement joins TRBV20-1 to TRBJ2-5, with 7 bases matching TRBD1. Germline trimming cut 2 bases from V and 2 bases from J; bases unmatched to any gene: 14. This CDR3 has 17 residues. CDR1 is DFQATT and CDR2 is SNEGSKA in the germline V gene (reference sequence). The CDR3 DNA is TGCAGTGCTAGACCTCACGGACAGGCTTTTAGTCAAGAGACCCAGTACTTC. Protein sequence: CSARPHGQAFSQETQYF.

The table lists this clonotype with many counts. This sequence joins TRBV12-3 or TRBV12-4 and TRBJ1-2; the D gene is possibly TRBD1 (5 bases). The V end was cut by 1 base, the J end by 4 bases, with 7 bases between. The CDR3 length is 13 residues. CDR3 in amino acids: CASSLGGPYGYTF. In DNA form, the CDR3 reads TGTGCCAGCAGTTTAGGGGGACCCTATGGCTACACCTTC.

This clonotype appeared many times. V is TRBV4-1 and J is TRBJ2-5, with 9 nucleotides matching TRBD2. V was pared by 1 base and J by 3 bases, with 0 bases of the junction left unmatched. The CDR3 runs to 14 residues. Germline V gene data show CDR1 as MGHRA and CDR2 as YSYEKL. The DNA for the CDR3 is TGCGCCAGCAGCCAAGGACTAGCGGAAGAGACCCAGTACTTC. The encoded protein is CASSQGLAEETQYF.